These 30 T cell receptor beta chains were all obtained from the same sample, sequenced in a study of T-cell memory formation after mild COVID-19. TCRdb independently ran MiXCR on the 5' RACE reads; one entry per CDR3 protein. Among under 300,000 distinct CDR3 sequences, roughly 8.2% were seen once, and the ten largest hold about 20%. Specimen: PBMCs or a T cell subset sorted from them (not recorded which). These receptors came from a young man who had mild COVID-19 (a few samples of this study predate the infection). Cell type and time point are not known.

DNA for the CDR3: TGTGCCAGCAGCCCCGCTAGCGGGGTACTCGATACGCAGTATTTT. Encoded protein: CASSPASGVLDTQYF. The V call is TRBV6-2 or TRBV6-3, the J call TRBJ2-3; 9 positions agree with TRBD2. Unmatched junction bases numbered 10, after V lost 6 bases and J lost 6 bases. The CDR3 has 15 residues. In germline, CDR1 is MNHEY, CDR2 SVGEGT.

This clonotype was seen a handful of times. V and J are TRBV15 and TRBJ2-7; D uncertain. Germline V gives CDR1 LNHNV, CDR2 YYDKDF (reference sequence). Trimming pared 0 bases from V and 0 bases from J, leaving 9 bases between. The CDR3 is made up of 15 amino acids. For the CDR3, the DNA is TGTGCCACCAGCAGAGATCCCATCGCCTCCTACGAGCAGTACTTC. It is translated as CATSRDPIASYEQYF.

CDR3 in amino acids: CASSDVWGKDYNEQFF. In nucleotides, the CDR3 is TGTGCCAGCAGTGACGTGTGGGGAAAGGATTACAATGAGCAGTTCTTC. V usage is TRBV6-4 and J usage is TRBJ2-1, with D hard to call. V was cut by 2 bases and J by 4 bases, with 15 bases left in between. There are 16 residues in the CDR3. Germline-derived CDR1 and CDR2 are MRHNA and SNTAGT.

This CDR3 is CASRSGTGERIQYF. The CDR3 bases are TGTGCCAGCAGATCCGGGACAGGGGAAAGGATTCAGTACTTC. The rearrangement uses TRBV5-5 and TRBJ2-4; 10 nucleotides match TRBD1. With V trimmed by 5 bases and J by 10 bases, 9 bases remained unmatched. This CDR3 spans 14 amino acids. Germline loops: CDR1 SGHKS, CDR2 YYEKEE (reference sequence).

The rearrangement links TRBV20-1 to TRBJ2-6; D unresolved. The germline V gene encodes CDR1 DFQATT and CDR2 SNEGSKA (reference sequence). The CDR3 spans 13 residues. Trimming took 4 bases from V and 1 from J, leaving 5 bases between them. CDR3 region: CSAMRSGANVLTF. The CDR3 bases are TGCAGTGCTATGAGATCTGGGGCCAACGTCCTGACTTTC.

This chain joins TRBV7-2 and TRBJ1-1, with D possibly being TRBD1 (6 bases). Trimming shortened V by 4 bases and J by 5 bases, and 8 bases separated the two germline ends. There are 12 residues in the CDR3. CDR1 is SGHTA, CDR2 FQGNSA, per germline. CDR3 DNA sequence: TGTGCCAGCAGCTACAGGGAAACTGAAGCTTTCTTT. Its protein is CASSYRETEAFF.

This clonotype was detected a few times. The CDR3 nucleotides are TGCAGTGTTGGCAAAACTAGCACAGATACGCAGTATTTT. This codes for CSVGKTSTDTQYF. This chain connects TRBV20-1 to TRBJ2-3; no clear D. Germline-derived CDR1 and CDR2 are DFQATT and SNEGSKA (reference sequence). Trimming stripped 7 bases from V and 0 bases from J, with 11 bases between. The CDR3 contains 13 residues.

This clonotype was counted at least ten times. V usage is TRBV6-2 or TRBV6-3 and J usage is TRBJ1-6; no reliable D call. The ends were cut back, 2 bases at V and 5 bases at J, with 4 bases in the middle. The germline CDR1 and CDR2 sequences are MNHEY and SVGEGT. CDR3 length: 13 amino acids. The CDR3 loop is CASSYRDNSPLHF. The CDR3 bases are TGTGCCAGCAGTTACAGGGATAATTCACCCCTCCACTTT.

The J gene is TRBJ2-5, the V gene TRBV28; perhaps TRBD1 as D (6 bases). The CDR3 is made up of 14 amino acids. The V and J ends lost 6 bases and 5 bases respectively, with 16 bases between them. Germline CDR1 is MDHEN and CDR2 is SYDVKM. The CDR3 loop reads CASRDSSEGETQYF. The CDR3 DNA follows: TGTGCCAGCAGGGACAGCTCCGAGGGGGAGACCCAGTACTTC.

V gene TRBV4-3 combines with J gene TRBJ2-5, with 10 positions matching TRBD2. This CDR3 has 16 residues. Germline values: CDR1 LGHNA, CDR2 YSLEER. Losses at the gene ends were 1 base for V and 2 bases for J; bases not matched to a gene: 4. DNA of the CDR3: TGCGCCAGCAGCCAAGCGAGCGGGGGGGAGCAAGAGACCCAGTACTTC. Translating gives CASSQASGGEQETQYF.

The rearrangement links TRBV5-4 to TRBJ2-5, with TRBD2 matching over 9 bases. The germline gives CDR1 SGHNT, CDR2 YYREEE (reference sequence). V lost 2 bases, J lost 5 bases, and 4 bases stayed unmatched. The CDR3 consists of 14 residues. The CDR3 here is CASSFGGGAETQYF. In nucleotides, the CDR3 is TGTGCCAGCAGCTTTGGCGGGGGGGCGGAGACCCAGTACTTC.

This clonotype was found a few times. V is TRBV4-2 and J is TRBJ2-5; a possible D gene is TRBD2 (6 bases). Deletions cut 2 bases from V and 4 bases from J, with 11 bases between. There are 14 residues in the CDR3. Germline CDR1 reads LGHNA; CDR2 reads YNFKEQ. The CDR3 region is CASSQRDGGETQYF. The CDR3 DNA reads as TGTGCCAGCAGCCAACGCGACGGGGGAGAGACCCAGTACTTC.

The CDR3 DNA reads TGTGCCAGCAGCGGCGCTCTGGGTGGCTACACCTTC. As protein: CASSGALGGYTF. The V and J genes are TRBV5-4 and TRBJ1-2; D is unclear. The V end was cut by 4 bases, the J end by 7 bases, with 11 bases between. Germline V gives CDR1 SGHNT, CDR2 YYREEE (reference sequence). CDR3 length: 12 residues.

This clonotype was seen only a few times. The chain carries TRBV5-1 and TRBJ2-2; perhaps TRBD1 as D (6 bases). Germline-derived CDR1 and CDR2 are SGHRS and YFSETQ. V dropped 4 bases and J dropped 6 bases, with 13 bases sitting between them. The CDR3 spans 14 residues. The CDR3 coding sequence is TGCGCCAGCAGCGGAAACAGGGTCGCCGGGGAGCTGTTTTTT. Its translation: CASSGNRVAGELFF.

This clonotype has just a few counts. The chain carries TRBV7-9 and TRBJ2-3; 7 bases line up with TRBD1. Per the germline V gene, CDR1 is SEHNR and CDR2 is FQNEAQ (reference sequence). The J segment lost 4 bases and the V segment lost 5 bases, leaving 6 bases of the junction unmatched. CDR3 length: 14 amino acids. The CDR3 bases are TGTGCCAGCAGCCCTGACAGGGCCGCAGATACGCAGTATTTT. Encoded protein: CASSPDRAADTQYF.

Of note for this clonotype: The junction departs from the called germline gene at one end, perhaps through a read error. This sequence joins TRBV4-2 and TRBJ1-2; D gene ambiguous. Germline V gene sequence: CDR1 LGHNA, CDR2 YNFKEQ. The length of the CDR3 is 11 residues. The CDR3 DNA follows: TGTGCCAGCAGCCAAGAGCTGCAGCTAATCTTC. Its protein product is CASSQELQLIF.

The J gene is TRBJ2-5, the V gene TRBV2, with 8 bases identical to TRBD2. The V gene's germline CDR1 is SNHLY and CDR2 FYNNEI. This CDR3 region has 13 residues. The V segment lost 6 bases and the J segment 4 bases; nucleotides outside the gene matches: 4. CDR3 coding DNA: TGTGCCAGCAGGCGGGGGGAGGTAGAGACCCAGTACTTC. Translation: CASRRGEVETQYF.

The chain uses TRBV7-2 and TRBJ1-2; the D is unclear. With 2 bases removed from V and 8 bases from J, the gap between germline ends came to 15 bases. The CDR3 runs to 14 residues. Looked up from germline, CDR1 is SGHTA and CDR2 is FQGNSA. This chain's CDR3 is CASSLKADLTGYTF. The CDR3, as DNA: TGTGCCAGCAGCTTAAAGGCAGACCTTACGGGCTACACCTTC. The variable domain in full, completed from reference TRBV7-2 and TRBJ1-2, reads GAGVSQSPSNKVTEKGKDVELRCDPISGHTALYWYRQSLGQGLEFLIYFQGNSAPDKSGLPSDRFSAERTGGSVSTLTIQRTQQEDSAVYLCASSLKADLTGYTFGSGTRLTVV.

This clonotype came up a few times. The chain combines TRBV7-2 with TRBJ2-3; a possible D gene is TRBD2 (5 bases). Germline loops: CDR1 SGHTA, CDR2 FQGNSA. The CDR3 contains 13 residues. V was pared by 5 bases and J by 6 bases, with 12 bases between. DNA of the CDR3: TGTGCCAGCAGCGGCGGTCCGGGGGATACGCAGTATTTT. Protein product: CASSGGPGDTQYF.

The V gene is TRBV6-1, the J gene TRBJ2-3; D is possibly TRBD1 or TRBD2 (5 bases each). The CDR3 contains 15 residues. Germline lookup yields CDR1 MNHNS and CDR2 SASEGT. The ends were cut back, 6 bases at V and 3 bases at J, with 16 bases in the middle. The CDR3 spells CASSRWGILTDTQYF. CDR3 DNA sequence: TGTGCCAGCAGCAGATGGGGGATACTAACAGATACGCAGTATTTT.

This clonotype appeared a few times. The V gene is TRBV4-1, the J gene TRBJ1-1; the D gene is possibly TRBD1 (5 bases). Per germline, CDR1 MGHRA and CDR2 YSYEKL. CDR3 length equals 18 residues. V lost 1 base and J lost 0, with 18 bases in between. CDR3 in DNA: TGCGCCAGCAGCCAAGTTCTGGCCAGGGATGAAATGAACACTGAAGCTTTCTTT. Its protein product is CASSQVLARDEMNTEAFF.

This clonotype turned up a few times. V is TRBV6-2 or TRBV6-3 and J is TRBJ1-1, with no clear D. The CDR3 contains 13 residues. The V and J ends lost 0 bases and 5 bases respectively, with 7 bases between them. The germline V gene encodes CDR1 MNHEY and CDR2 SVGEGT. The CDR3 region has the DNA TGTGCCAGCAGTTACTCGAGATTGACTGAAGCTTTCTTT. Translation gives CASSYSRLTEAFF.

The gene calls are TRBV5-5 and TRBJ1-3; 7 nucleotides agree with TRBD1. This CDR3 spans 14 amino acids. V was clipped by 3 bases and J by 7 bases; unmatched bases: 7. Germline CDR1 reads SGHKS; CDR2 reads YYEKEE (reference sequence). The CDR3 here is CASSSTRGGNTIYF. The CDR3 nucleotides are TGTGCCAGCAGCTCGACCAGGGGGGGTAACACCATATATTTT.

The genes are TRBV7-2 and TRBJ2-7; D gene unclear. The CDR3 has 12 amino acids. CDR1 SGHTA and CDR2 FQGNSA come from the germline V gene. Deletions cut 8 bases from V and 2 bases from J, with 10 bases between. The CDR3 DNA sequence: TGTGCCAGCGACGCAAAGGCCTACGAGCAGTACGTC. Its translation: CASDAKAYEQYV.

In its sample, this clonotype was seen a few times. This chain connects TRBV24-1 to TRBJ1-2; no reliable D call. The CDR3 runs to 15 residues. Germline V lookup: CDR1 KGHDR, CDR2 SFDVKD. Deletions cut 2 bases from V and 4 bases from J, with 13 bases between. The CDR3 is CATSDWASTGYGYTF. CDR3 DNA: TGTGCCACCAGTGATTGGGCTTCAACGGGCTATGGCTACACCTTC.

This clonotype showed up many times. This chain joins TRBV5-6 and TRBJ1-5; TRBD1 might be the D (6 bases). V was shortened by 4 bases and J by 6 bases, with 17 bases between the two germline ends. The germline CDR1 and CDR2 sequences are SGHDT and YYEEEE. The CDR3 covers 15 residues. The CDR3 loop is CASSPQGGDSQPQHF. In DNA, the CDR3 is TGTGCCAGCAGCCCACAGGGAGGTGACAGTCAGCCCCAGCATTTT.

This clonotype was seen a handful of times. The CDR3, as DNA: TGTGCCAGCAGTTTATCGACCCGGGGGAGCGAAAAACTGTTTTTT. Protein sequence: CASSLSTRGSEKLFF. The J gene is TRBJ1-4, the V gene TRBV27; tentative D call: TRBD1 (5 bases). CDR1 is MNHEY, CDR2 SMNVEV, per germline (reference sequence). The V gene lost 0 bases and the J gene lost 8 bases, with 13 bases spanning the gap. This CDR3 has 15 residues. The full variable domain, completed using reference TRBV27 and TRBJ1-4, is EAQVTQNPRYLITVTGKKLTVTCSQNMNHEYMSWYRQDPGLGLRQIYYSMNVEVTDKGDVPEGYKVSRKEKRNFPLILESPSPNQTSLYFCASSLSTRGSEKLFFGSGTQLSVL.

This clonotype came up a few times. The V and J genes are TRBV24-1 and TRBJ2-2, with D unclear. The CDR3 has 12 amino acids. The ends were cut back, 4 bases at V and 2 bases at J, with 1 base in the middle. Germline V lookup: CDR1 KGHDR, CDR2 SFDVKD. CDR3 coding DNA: TGTGCCACCAGTGACAACACCGGGGAGCTGTTTTTT. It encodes CATSDNTGELFF.

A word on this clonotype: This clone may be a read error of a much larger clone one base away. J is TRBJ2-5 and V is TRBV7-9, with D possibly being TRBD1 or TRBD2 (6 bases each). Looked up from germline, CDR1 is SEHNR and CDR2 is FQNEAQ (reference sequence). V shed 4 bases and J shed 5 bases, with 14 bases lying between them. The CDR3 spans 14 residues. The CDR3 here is CASSSTTGAETQYF. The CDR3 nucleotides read TGTGCCAGCAGCTCCACCACGGGGGCCGAGACCCAGTACTTC.

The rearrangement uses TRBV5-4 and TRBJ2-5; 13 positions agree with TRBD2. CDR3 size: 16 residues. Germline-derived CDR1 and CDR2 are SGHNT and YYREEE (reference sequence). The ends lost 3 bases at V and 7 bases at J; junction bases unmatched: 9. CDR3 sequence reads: CASSSRTSGGHMTQYF. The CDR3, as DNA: TGTGCCAGCAGCTCGCGGACTAGCGGGGGCCATATGACCCAGTACTTC. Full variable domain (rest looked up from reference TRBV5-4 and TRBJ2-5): ETGVTQSPTHLIKTRGQQVTLRCSSQSGHNTVSWYQQALGQGPQFIFQYYREEENGRGNFPPRFSGLQFPNYSSELNVNALELDDSALYLCASSSRTSGGHMTQYFGPGTRLLVL.